This TCR beta chain was sequenced for a study of T cells after yellow fever vaccination. With respect to this clonotype: Its antigen is undetermined.

General observations from the study: Abundant bulk-derived clonotypes could contaminate FACS-sorted repertoires.

From germline, CDR1 is PRHDT and CDR2 FYEKMQ (reference sequence). This CDR3 has 14 amino acids. Trimming removed 10 bases from V and 6 bases from J, with 16 bases in between. TCRdb independently ran MiXCR on the 5' RACE reads; one entry per CDR3 protein. The table includes approximately 340,000 distinct CDR3 sequences, 8% to 10% detected once. This rearrangement joins TRBV13 to TRBJ1-6; a weak D match, TRBD1 (6 bases). This specimen was PBMCs, taken on the day of the first yellow fever vaccination. The sequence was collected from a man between 18 and 35 years old who received the YFV17D yellow fever vaccine. CDR3: CATLLQGFNSPLHF. The CDR3 nucleotides read TGTGCCACCCTACTACAGGGATTTAATTCACCCCTCCACTTT.